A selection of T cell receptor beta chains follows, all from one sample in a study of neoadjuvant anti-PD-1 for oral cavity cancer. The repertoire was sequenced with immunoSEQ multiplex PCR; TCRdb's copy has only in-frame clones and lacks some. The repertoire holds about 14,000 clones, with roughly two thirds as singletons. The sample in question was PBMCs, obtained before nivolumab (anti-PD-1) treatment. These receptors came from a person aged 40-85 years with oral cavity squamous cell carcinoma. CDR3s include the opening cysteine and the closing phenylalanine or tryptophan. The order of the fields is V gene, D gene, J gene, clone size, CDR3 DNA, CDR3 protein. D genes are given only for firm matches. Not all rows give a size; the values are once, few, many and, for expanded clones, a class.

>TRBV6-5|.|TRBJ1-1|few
TGTGCCAGCAGTTCGTGGCGGGAAGCTTTCTTT
CASSSWREAFF
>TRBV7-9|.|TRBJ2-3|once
TGTGCCAGCAGCTTAGTCAGGGGCTCAGATACGCAGTATTTT
CASSLVRGSDTQYF
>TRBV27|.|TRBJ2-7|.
TGTGCCAGCAGTTTTGGGGGGCAATACGAGCAGTACTTC
CASSFGGQYEQYF
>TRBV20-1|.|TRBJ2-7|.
TGCAGTGCTAGCTCGCAGTACGAGCAGTACTTC
CSASSQYEQYF
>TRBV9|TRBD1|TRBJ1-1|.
TGTGCCAGCAGCGTAGTCGGGACAGGGAACACTGAAGCTTTCTTT
CASSVVGTGNTEAFF
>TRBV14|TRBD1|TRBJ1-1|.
TGTGCCAGCAGCTCGGGACAGGGAGACACTGAAGCTTTCTTT
CASSSGQGDTEAFF
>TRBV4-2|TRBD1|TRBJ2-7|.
TGTGCCAGCAGGACCGGGACAGGGCCCTACGAGCAGTACTTC
CASRTGTGPYEQYF
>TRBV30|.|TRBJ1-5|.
TGTGCCTGGAGTGTGGGAATAACCGATCAGCCCCAGCATTTT
CAWSVGITDQPQHF
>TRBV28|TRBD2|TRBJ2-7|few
TGTGCCAGCGGAGGGACTAGCGGGCGCACCTACGAGCAGTACTTC
CASGGTSGRTYEQYF
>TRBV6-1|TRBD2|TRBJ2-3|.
TGTGCCAGCAGTGAGCTACTAGGCGGGGGAAATTTGGATACGCAGTATTTT
CASSELLGGGNLDTQYF
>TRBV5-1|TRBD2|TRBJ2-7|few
TGCGCCAGCAGCTTGTCGGGAGGCGATCACGAGCAGTACTTC
CASSLSGGDHEQYF
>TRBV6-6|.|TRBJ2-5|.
TGTGCCAGCAGGGGCATGGGGGAGACCCAGTACTTC
CASRGMGETQYF
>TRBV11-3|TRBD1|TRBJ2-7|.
TGTGCCAGCAGCTCGGGACAGGGGGCGAGGGAGCAGTACTTC
CASSSGQGAREQYF
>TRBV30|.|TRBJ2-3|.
TGTGCCTGGGAAAGGGGGGATACGCAGTATTTT
CAWERGDTQYF
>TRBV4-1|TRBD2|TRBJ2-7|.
TGCGCCAGCAGCCAGACGAGACTAGCGATCCACGAGCAGTACTTC
CASSQTRLAIHEQYF
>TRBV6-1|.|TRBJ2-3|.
TGTGCCAGCAGTGAAGCTTCCCCACGGGATACGCAGTATTTT
CASSEASPRDTQYF
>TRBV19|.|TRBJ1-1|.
TGTGCCAGTAGTATGCCCCTTGGGGGGGAGGACACTGAAGCTTTCTTT
CASSMPLGGEDTEAFF
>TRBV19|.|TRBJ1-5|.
TGTGCCAGTAGTATACAGGGAATGAGCAATCAGCCCCAGCATTTT
CASSIQGMSNQPQHF
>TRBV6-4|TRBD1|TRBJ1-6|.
TGTGCCAGCAGCCTAGGGACAGTGGAAAATTCACCCCTCCACTTT
CASSLGTVENSPLHF
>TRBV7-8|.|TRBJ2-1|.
TGTGCCAGCAGCTACAACCGGGACCGCTACAATGAGCAGTTCTTC
CASSYNRDRYNEQFF
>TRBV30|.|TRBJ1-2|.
TGTGCCTGGAGAGTTCTGGGAGTGAATGGCTACACCTTC
CAWRVLGVNGYTF
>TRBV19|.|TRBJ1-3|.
TGTGCCAGTACGGCGCGAGGGGGCTCTGGAAACACCATATATTTT
CASTARGGSGNTIYF
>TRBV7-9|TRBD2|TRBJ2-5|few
TGTGCCAGCAGCTTAGGAAGGACTAGCGGGGAGTACCAAGAGACCCAGTACTTC
CASSLGRTSGEYQETQYF
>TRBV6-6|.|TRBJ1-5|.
TGTGCCAGCAGCTACAGGAATCAGCCCCAGCATTTT
CASSYRNQPQHF
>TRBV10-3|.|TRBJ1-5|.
TGTGCCATCAGTGAGGCTAGCAATCAGCCCCAGCATTTT
CAISEASNQPQHF
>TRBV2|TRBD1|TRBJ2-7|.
TGTGCCAGCCGCGAGCCCCGGGATGAGACAGGGGGAAAATACGAGCAGTACTTC
CASREPRDETGGKYEQYF
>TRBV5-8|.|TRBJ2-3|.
TGTGCCAGCAGCTTCAGGGGCACAGATACGCAGTATTTT
CASSFRGTDTQYF
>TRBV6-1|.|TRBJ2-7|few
TGTGCCAGCGGGTGGCTATACGGGGGCAAGTACTTC
CASGWLYGGKYF
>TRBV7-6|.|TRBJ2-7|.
TGTGCCAGCAGCTTATTGGTGTACTCCGGGACCCAAAGGGTCGAGCAGTACTTC
CASSLLVYSGTQRVEQYF
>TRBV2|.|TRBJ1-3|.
TGTGCCAGCAGTGAGGGCGGGACTTACGGAAACACCATATATTTT
CASSEGGTYGNTIYF
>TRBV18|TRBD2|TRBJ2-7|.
TGTGCCAGCTCACCTGGGACTAGCGGTACCGAGCAGTACTTC
CASSPGTSGTEQYF
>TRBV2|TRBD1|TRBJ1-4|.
TGTGCCAGCAGACTAAGGTGGTCAGGGGGTGCGACTAATGAAAAACTGTTTTTT
CASRLRWSGGATNEKLFF
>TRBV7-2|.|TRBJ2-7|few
TGTGCCAGCAGGGGGCTTGGGACCTCCCCCTACGAGCAGTACTTC
CASRGLGTSPYEQYF
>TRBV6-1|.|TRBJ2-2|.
TGTGCCAGCAGTGAAGTGGCCGGGTTTTTCTTGGACACCGGGGAGCTGTTTTTT
CASSEVAGFFLDTGELFF
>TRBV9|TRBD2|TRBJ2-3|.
TGTGCCAGCAGCGTAGCCCGGGAGGGACTAGCGGGGGTAGATACGCAGTATTTT
CASSVAREGLAGVDTQYF
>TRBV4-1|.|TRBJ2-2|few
TGCGCCAGCAGCCAGGGGCCCCTCGGCACCGGGGAGCTGTTTTTT
CASSQGPLGTGELFF
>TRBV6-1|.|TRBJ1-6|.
TGTGCCAGCACCGAGCGGCACTATAATTCACCCCTCCACTTT
CASTERHYNSPLHF
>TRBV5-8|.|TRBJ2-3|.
TGTGCCAGCAAGAAAGCGGTTACAAGCACAGATACGCAGTATTTT
CASKKAVTSTDTQYF
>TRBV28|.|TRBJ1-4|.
TGTGCCAGCAGTCCCAATAAGTGGGCAACTAATGAAAAACTGTTTTTT
CASSPNKWATNEKLFF
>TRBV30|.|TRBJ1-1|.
TGTGCCTGGAGTGTACTTAAGGTCACTGAAGCTTTCTTT
CAWSVLKVTEAFF
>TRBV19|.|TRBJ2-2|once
TGTGCCAGTAGTATATATAACACCGGGGAGCTGTTTTTT
CASSIYNTGELFF